This T cell receptor beta chain was sequenced in a study of blood T cell repertoires in COVID-19. Germline trimming cut 4 bases from V and 5 bases from J; bases unmatched to any gene: 6. The CDR3 is made up of 13 amino acids. Germline lookup yields CDR1 SGHNT and CDR2 YYREEE (reference sequence). Method: immunoSEQ multiplex PCR; TCRdb's copy keeps in-frame clones and lacks some. The sample yields 200,000 to 250,000 clones, about 80% seen once. The source is a woman between 55 and 75 years old with acute or convalescent COVID-19. The specimen sequenced was peripheral blood. The chain has TRBV5-4 and TRBJ2-7, with TRBD2 matching 7 bases. The CDR3 is CASSPGGVHEQYF. The CDR3 DNA reads TGTGCCAGCAGCCCGGGAGGAGTACACGAGCAGTACTTC. Filled out from reference TRBV5-4 and TRBJ2-7, the complete variable domain reads ETGVTQSPTHLIKTRGQQVTLRCSSQSGHNTVSWYQQALGQGPQFIFQYYREEENGRGNFPPRFSGLQFPNYSSELNVNALELDDSALYLCASSPGGVHEQYFGPGTRLTVT.